Sequencing of this T cell receptor beta chain was carried out in a study of blood T cell repertoires in COVID-19. Looking at the study overall: Whether acute or convalescent, the COVID-19 samples came from the United States, Italy and Spain. In each case, the material was cDNA or gDNA derived from T cells, B-cell-depleted T cells, or PBMCs.

The ends lost 4 bases at V and 6 bases at J; junction bases unmatched: 7. Germline CDR1 MNHEY, CDR2 SVGAGI. This CDR3 spans 14 amino acids. In the authors' methods: Amplification from reference gene primers served as the basis for estimated nucleated cell counts. Profiling relied on immunoSEQ multiplex PCR, and the TCRdb table lists in-frame clones only, not all of them. The D gene and trimming were derived from the DNA, and the V and J assignments and clone size from that table. The top ten clones hold more than 3% of a sample with some 330,000 clones, around 87% of them seen once. Sequencing used peripheral blood. This receptor was taken from a woman aged 50 to 60 with active or convalescent COVID-19. This chain joins TRBV6-5 and TRBJ2-3; TRBD1 matches 7 bases. The CDR3 nucleotides are TGTGCCAGCAGTTCAGGGGGTGTTGGGGATACGCAGTATTTT. Protein product: CASSSGGVGDTQYF.